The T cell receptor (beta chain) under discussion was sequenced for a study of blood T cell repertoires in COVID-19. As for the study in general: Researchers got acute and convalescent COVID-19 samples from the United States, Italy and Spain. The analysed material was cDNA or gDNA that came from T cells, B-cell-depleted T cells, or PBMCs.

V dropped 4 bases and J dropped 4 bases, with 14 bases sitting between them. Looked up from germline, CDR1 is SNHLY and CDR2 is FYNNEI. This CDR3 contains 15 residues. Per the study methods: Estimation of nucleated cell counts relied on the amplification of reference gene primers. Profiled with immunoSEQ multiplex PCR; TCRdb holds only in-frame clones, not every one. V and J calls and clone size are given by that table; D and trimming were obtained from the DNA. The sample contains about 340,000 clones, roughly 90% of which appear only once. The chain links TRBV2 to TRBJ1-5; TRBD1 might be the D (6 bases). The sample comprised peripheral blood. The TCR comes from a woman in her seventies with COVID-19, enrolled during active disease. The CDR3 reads CASSVQGPGNQPQHF. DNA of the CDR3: TGTGCCAGCAGTGTCCAGGGGCCCGGTAATCAGCCCCAGCATTTT.